Listed here are 5 T cell receptor delta chains from one sample, sequenced in a study of γδ T cells in repeated Plasmodium falciparum infection. Flow sorting of PBMC yielded separate Vgamma9/Vdelta2+ and Vdelta2-negative gammadelta T cell populations for bulk repertoire analysis. With CATT, TCRdb re-called clones from the multiplex PCR reads. The sample consists of over 90,000 delta-chain clones, approximately 1% of them appearing once. The sequencing sample was made of gamma-delta T cells from blood. The receptors originated from a pool of human donors (malaria-infected and uninfected, not separated).

This clone was seen only a few times. A single base is all that separates this from a far larger clone, so a read error is likely. Other nucleotide sequences in the sample specify the same CDR3. The chain uses TRDV1 and TRDJ1, with 9 positions matching TRDD3. Since TCRdb gives no J gene, matching the DNA to germline was used here to assign it. V was pared by 3 bases and J by 0 bases, with 35 bases of the junction left unmatched. In germline, CDR1 is TSWWSYY, CDR2 QGS. The CDR3 runs 26 residues. CDR3 residues: CALGERSKPYLWAVRGDTKYTDKLIF. CDR3 coding DNA: TGTGCTCTTGGGGAGCGTTCCAAACCTTACCTCTGGGCGGTAAGGGGGGATACCAAATACACCGATAAACTCATCTTT.

This clone was counted at least ten times. V is TRDV1 and J is TRDJ1, with 10 bases aligning to TRDD3. The V segment lost 0 bases and the J segment 0 bases; nucleotides outside the gene matches: 16. Germline V lookup: CDR1 TSWWSYY, CDR2 QGS. The CDR3 length is 21 residues. CDR3 residues: CALGELLTRTGGSRNTDKLIF. CDR3 in DNA: TGTGCTCTTGGGGAACTACTTACCCGTACTGGGGGATCAAGAAACACCGATAAACTCATCTTT.

Details on this clone: The protein TCRdb lists belongs to a much larger clone and differs from this DNA's translation at residue 9, which points to a read error; the protein shown is made from the DNA. V is TRDV1 and J is TRDJ1; D gene ambiguous. This CDR3 spans 14 amino acids. Germline assignment: CDR1 TSWWSYY and CDR2 QGS. With 4 bases removed from V and 4 bases from J, the gap between germline ends came to 13 bases. CDR3 in DNA: TGTGCTCTTGGGGTCCCGGAGTCTGTCGATAAACTCATCTTT. This gives the protein CALGVPESVDKLIF.

This clone has just a few counts. TCRdb shows a much larger clone's protein in place of this DNA's translation, and the two differ at residue 8, likely through a read error; the protein shown is translated from the DNA. V usage is TRDV1 and J usage is TRDJ1; TRDD3 might be the D (7 bases). TCRdb is silent on the J gene; assignment here came from matching the DNA to germline. The CDR3 extends over 26 amino acids. Trimming stripped 3 bases from V and 5 bases from J, with 49 bases between. Germline V gene data show CDR1 as TSWWSYY and CDR2 as QGS. CDR3 sequence (DNA): TGTGCTCTTGGGGACTCTTTCCTCCTACGTAAAAGTGTACTGGGGACCCCCATTCGTCCGATTGATAAACTCATCTTT. Its translation: CALGDSFLLRKSVLGTPIRPIDKLIF.

This clone showed up just a few times. One base separates it from a far larger clone, so it is likely a read error. Other DNA sequences of this sample code for an identical CDR3. The chain employs TRDV1 and TRDJ1; 8 positions match TRDD3. In the absence of a J gene in TCRdb, the DNA was matched to germline to assign it here. V gave up 2 bases and J gave up 0 bases; unmatched junction bases: 14. The germline V gene has CDR1 TSWWSYY and CDR2 QGS. This CDR3 comprises 19 residues. CDR3 DNA: TGTGCTCTTGGGGAAACTCTTCAACTGGGGGGCCTGTACACCGATAAACTCATCTTT. Translated, it gives CALGETLQLGGLYTDKLIF.